This TCR beta chain was captured by sequencing in a study of OX40 agonist ivuxolimab in advanced cancers. The protocol was immunoSEQ multiplex PCR, while the TCRdb copy is restricted to in-frame clones and leaves out a portion. This table has about 80,000 clones, 94% appearing once. Blood got drawn at baseline, again on cycle 4 day 1, and then on cycle 7 day 1. The ends lost 0 bases at V and 5 bases at J; junction bases unmatched: 4. The CDR3 extends over 15 amino acids. Germline CDR1 reads SGHNT; CDR2 reads YYREEE (reference sequence). This chain joins TRBV5-4 and TRBJ2-2, with TRBD1 matching 7 bases. Sequencing was performed on CD4+ or CD8+ T cells sorted from blood, taken in a trial of the OX40 agonist ivuxolimab. This TCR derives from an adult with an advanced solid tumor such as melanoma, head and neck, liver or kidney cancer. The CDR3 sequence: CASSLDQGVTGELFF. The CDR3 bases are TGTGCCAGCAGCTTGGATCAGGGGGTAACCGGGGAGCTGTTTTTT.